One and the same sample provided the 21 T cell receptor beta chains below, sequenced in a study of blood T cells in healthy people across ages. Primers used in a second PCR of roughly 6 to 12 cycles were a sample-barcoded 5' primer and a J-beta primer mix. TCRdb reanalysed the 5' RACE reads using MiXCR and keeps one entry per CDR3 protein. Of about 1,800,000 distinct CDR3 sequences listed, 28% are singletons. Sequencing was done on a sample of blood. All receptors derive from a woman younger than 45 in good health.

This chain uses TRBV18 with TRBJ1-1; 9 bases align to TRBD1. Germline V gene sequence: CDR1 KGHSH, CDR2 LQKENI. The CDR3 is made up of 16 amino acids. With 6 bases clipped from V and 4 bases from J, the junction kept 12 bases outside the gene matches. CDR3 DNA: TGTGCCAGCTCCCCGGGACAGGGCCCGTTGGGCACTGAAGCTTTCTTT. Protein product: CASSPGQGPLGTEAFF.

There are a few counts of this clonotype. The chain couples TRBV7-2 to TRBJ1-2; D is uncertain. Germline CDR1 and CDR2: SGHTA and FQGNSA. CDR3 length equals 13 residues. V shed 9 bases and J shed 2 bases, with 13 bases lying between them. The CDR3 here is CASREVPNYGYTF. In DNA, the CDR3 is TGTGCCAGTCGGGAGGTCCCAAACTATGGCTACACCTTC.

The J gene is TRBJ1-5, the V gene TRBV4-1; D is unresolved. The CDR3 spans 15 residues. V was shortened by 0 bases and J by 0 bases, with 6 bases between the two germline ends. From germline, CDR1 is MGHRA and CDR2 YSYEKL. Written as DNA, the CDR3 is TGCGCCAGCAGCCAAGATCCGCATAGCAATCAGCCCCAGCATTTT. Residues: CASSQDPHSNQPQHF.

This clonotype was seen repeatedly, ten times or more. The chain is built from TRBV4-1 and TRBJ2-7, with 9 nucleotides matching TRBD1. After removal of 2 bases from V and 3 bases from J, the junction contained 5 bases not matched to a gene. This CDR3 contains 15 residues. The germline gives CDR1 MGHRA, CDR2 YSYEKL. This CDR3 is CASSQRGTGIYEQYF. The CDR3 coding sequence is TGCGCCAGCAGCCAACGAGGGACAGGGATCTACGAGCAGTACTTC.

For this clonotype: One end of the junction does not line up with germline, which may come from a read error. V and J are TRBV11-2 and TRBJ2-1, with unresolved D. Germline assignment: CDR1 SGHAT and CDR2 FQNNGV. The CDR3 covers 13 residues. The CDR3 loop is CAGSLVPDNEQFF. The CDR3 nucleotides are TGTGCCGGCAGCTTAGTACCCGACAATGAGCAGTTCTTC.

This clonotype was recorded many times. J is TRBJ2-7 and V is TRBV20-1, with D possibly matching TRBD1 (5 bases). The CDR3 is 14 amino acids. Trimming took off 6 bases at V and 0 bases at J, with 15 bases between the two ends. Germline V gene sequence: CDR1 DFQATT, CDR2 SNEGSKA (reference sequence). CDR3 region: CSASPGATSYEQYF. DNA for the CDR3: TGCAGTGCCTCTCCTGGGGCTACCTCCTACGAGCAGTACTTC.

The CDR3 region is CASSPGQGQVQPQHF. In DNA, the CDR3 is TGTGCCAGCTCACCAGGACAGGGACAGGTTCAGCCCCAGCATTTT. J is TRBJ1-5 and V is TRBV18; 8 bases align to TRBD1. The germline V gene encodes CDR1 KGHSH and CDR2 LQKENI. There are 15 residues in the CDR3. With V trimmed by 2 bases and J by 6 bases, 6 bases remained unmatched.

This chain connects TRBV25-1 to TRBJ1-1, with D possibly being TRBD1 (5 bases). The V end was cut by 6 bases, the J end by 0 bases, with 11 bases between. This CDR3 region has 14 residues. Germline CDR1 is MGHDK and CDR2 is SYGVNS. The CDR3 region has the DNA TGTGCCAGCAGAAGACAGAGCATGAACACTGAAGCTTTCTTT. Residues: CASRRQSMNTEAFF.

The chain has TRBV10-3 and TRBJ2-7; 7 bases fit TRBD2. V trimming: 0 bases; J trimming: 1 base; junction bases outside the gene matches: 6. The CDR3 is made up of 16 amino acids. Germline V gene sequence: CDR1 ENHRY, CDR2 SYGVKD. CDR3 loop: CAISESWGGGSYEQYF. CDR3 bases: TGTGCCATCAGTGAGTCGTGGGGGGGAGGGTCCTACGAGCAGTACTTC.

This clonotype was detected only once. Germline is not matched at one junction end, which may reflect a read error. The rearrangement links TRBV5-1 to TRBJ2-4; 8 bases fit TRBD2. The end of the DNA fits TRBJ2-7 better, so the J call may be wrong. This CDR3 region has 14 residues. Germline values: CDR1 SGHRS, CDR2 YFSETQ. CDR3 in amino acids: CASSLIAGSCEQYF. The CDR3 bases are TGCGCCAGCAGCTTGATAGCGGGATCCTGCGAGCAGTACTTC.

At least ten counts were recorded for this clonotype. This chain uses TRBV12-3 or TRBV12-4 with TRBJ1-2; D gene ambiguous. Trimming took 6 bases from V and 4 from J, leaving 12 bases between them. CDR3 length equals 13 residues. CDR3 loop: CASSPGVVYGYTF. Here the CDR3 DNA reads TGTGCCAGCAGCCCCGGGGTAGTCTATGGCTACACCTTC.

Concerning this clonotype itself: The junction departs from the called germline gene at one end, perhaps through a read error. The chain uses TRBV12-3 or TRBV12-4 and TRBJ1-3, with D uncertain. The CDR3 is 16 amino acids. In nucleotides, the CDR3 is TGTGCCAGCAGTTCTAGTAGCAGACTCTCTGGAAACACCACATATTTT. This codes for CASSSSSRLSGNTTYF.

Only a few counts were recorded for this clonotype. The chain employs TRBV3-1 and TRBJ2-2; 9 bases map to TRBD2. Per the germline V gene, CDR1 is LGHDT and CDR2 is YNNKEL (reference sequence). CDR3 length equals 16 residues. Unmatched junction bases numbered 4, after V lost 4 bases and J lost 1 base. CDR3 in DNA: TGTGCCAGCAGCCTCGGACTAGCGTTGAACACCGGGGAGCTGTTTTTT. It codes for CASSLGLALNTGELFF.

The CDR3 protein is CSVPDYGIISGNTIYF. The CDR3 nucleotides read TGCAGTGTCCCGGACTACGGAATTATCTCTGGAAACACCATATATTTT. The chain employs TRBV20-1 and TRBJ1-3; D is uncertain. The CDR3 contains 16 residues. Germline V gene lookup returns CDR1 DFQATT and CDR2 SNEGSKA (reference sequence). The V gene lost 7 bases and the J gene lost 0 bases, with 19 bases spanning the gap.

The chain recombines TRBV20-1 with TRBJ2-3, with 10 nucleotides matching TRBD2. Losses at the gene ends were 2 bases for V and 2 bases for J; bases not matched to a gene: 7. The germline CDR1 and CDR2 sequences are DFQATT and SNEGSKA (reference sequence). The CDR3 has 16 residues. CDR3 sequence: CSARTQLAGHTDTQYF. CDR3 nucleotide sequence: TGCAGTGCTAGAACGCAACTAGCGGGACACACAGATACGCAGTATTTT.

As for this clonotype: An end of the junction differs from the germline gene, which may be a read error. In nucleotides, the CDR3 is TGTGGCAGCAGACCCGAGCGGAATCAAGAGACCCAGTACTTC. It translates to CGSRPERNQETQYF. V gene TRBV28 combines with J gene TRBJ2-5; D may be TRBD2 (5 bases). CDR3 length: 14 amino acids. The germline gives CDR1 MDHEN, CDR2 SYDVKM.

The V and J genes are TRBV20-1 and TRBJ2-4; 12 bases line up with TRBD2. V dropped 1 base and J dropped 2; count of bases not matched to a gene: 3. Germline lookup yields CDR1 DFQATT and CDR2 SNEGSKA (reference sequence). The CDR3 has 16 residues. The CDR3 sequence is CSARAGTSGSKNIQYF. The CDR3 region has the DNA TGCAGTGCTAGAGCCGGGACTAGCGGGTCCAAAAACATTCAGTACTTC.

This clonotype was picked up many times. The J gene is TRBJ1-1, the V gene TRBV4-1, with TRBD1 matching over 7 bases. CDR3 length: 14 residues. With 3 bases clipped from V and 3 bases from J, the junction kept 4 bases outside the gene matches. Germline CDR1 MGHRA, CDR2 YSYEKL. CDR3 sequence reads: CASSHGTAYTEAFF. The CDR3, as DNA: TGCGCCAGCAGCCACGGGACAGCCTACACTGAAGCTTTCTTT.

The genes are TRBV10-3 and TRBJ2-3, with D maybe TRBD2 (5 bases). The V end lost 2 bases, the J end lost 4 bases, and 10 bases lay between the germline ends. The CDR3 is 14 residues long. Germline V gives CDR1 ENHRY, CDR2 SYGVKD. CDR3 region: CAISEASFADTQYF. In nucleotides, the CDR3 is TGTGCCATCAGTGAGGCTAGCTTTGCAGATACGCAGTATTTT.

The chain has TRBV5-5 and TRBJ2-2; D gene unclear. The CDR3 length is 15 residues. CDR1 SGHKS and CDR2 YYEKEE come from the germline V gene (reference sequence). V gave up 5 bases and J gave up 7 bases, with 18 bases separating them. CDR3 nucleotide sequence: TGTGCCAGCAGGAGCATGGGCGAGCGACGCGGGGAGCTGTTTTTT. Its protein is CASRSMGERRGELFF.

The chain couples TRBV10-3 to TRBJ2-2; maybe TRBD1 (6 bases). The CDR3 contains 15 residues. V lost 2 bases to trimming and J lost 3 bases, with 10 bases between them. CDR1 is ENHRY, CDR2 SYGVKD, per germline. The CDR3 sequence: CAISEMDRDTGELFF. DNA for the CDR3: TGTGCCATCAGTGAGATGGACAGAGACACCGGGGAGCTGTTTTTT.